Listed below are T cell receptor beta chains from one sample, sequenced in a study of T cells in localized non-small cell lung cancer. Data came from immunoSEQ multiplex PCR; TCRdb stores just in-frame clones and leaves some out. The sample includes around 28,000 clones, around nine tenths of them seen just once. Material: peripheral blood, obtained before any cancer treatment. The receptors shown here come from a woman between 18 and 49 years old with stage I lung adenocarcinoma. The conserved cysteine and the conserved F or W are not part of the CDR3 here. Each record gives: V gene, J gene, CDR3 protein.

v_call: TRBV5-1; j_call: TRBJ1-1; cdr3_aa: ASSSIGLNTEAF
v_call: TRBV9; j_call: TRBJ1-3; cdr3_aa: ASSVEALAGNTIY
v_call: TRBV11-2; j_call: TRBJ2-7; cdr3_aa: ASSSRTGLRRYEQY
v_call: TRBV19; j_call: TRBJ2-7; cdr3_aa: ASSISGGGWNYEQY
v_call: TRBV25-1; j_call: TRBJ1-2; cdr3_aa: ASSGVQGYGYT
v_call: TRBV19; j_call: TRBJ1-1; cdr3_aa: ASSIDGWTGRTEAF
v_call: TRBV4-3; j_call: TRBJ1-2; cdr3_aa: ASSLRSGQYNYGYT
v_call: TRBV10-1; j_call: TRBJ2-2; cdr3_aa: ASGGQNTGELF
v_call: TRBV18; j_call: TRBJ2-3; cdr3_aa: ASSPGLLLLAGEADTQY
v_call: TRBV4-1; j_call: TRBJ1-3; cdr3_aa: ASSRQGPGNTIY
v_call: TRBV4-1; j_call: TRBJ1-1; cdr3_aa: ASSHSQGDPPMAF
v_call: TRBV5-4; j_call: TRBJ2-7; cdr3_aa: ASSLGELAGAAYEQY
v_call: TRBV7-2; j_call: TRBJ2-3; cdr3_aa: ASSLDGFWWVEGTDTQY
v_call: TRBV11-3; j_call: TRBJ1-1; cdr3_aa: ASNMGPGATEAF
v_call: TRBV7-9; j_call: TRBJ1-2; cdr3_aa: ASSLRGDDYGYT
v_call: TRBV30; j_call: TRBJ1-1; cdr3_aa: AWSVRGNTEAF